The present TCR beta chain was sequenced within a study of cytomegalovirus exposure and HLA in healthy donors. The PCR ran on 60 Vbeta and 13 Jbeta primers. Sequencing was performed with immunoSEQ multiplex PCR; in TCRdb, only in-frame clones are kept and a portion is missing. The sample has 85,000 to 120,000 clones; approximately 71% are singletons. Losses at the gene ends were 0 bases for V and 6 bases for J; bases not matched to a gene: 5. CDR1 SGHTA and CDR2 FQGNSA come from the germline V gene. CDR3 size: 16 residues. The rearrangement links TRBV7-2 to TRBJ2-1; 10 positions match TRBD1. The receptor's source is a male donor in good health and CMV-seropositive. Sequenced input: PBMCs. The CDR3 DNA follows: TGTGCCAGCAGCTTAGCTCCGGGACAGGGGTTCAATGAGCAGTTCTTC. Amino acids: CASSLAPGQGFNEQFF.